This T cell receptor (beta chain) was sequenced in a study of identical twins. TCRdb ran MiXCR on the 5' RACE reads and lists one entry per CDR3 protein. The sample includes 520,000 or so distinct CDR3 sequences, roughly 21% seen only once; the top ten take 0.91%. The CDR3 is made up of 14 amino acids. V was cut by 6 bases and J by 0 bases, with 9 bases left in between. This clonotype was counted many times. The same data also contributed to another study, on T cells expressing NK-cell markers.

The sample was CD4+ T cells sorted from blood. The gene calls are TRBV12-3 or TRBV12-4 and TRBJ1-3; D gene unclear. The sequence was collected from a woman between 18 and 29 years old in good health. The CDR3 loop reads CASRSRISGNTIYF. The CDR3 DNA reads TGTGCCAGCAGGAGCAGGATCTCTGGAAACACCATATATTTT.